Following are 22 T cell receptor beta chains from one sample sequenced in a study of cytomegalovirus exposure and HLA in healthy donors. TCRdb's table, derived via immunoSEQ multiplex PCR, lists solely in-frame clones and lacks some. The sample has about 340,000 clones, roughly 89% seen once. The sequencing sample was made of PBMCs. Receptor source: a woman aged 18 to 35 in good health and CMV-seronegative.

V gene TRBV6-1 combines with J gene TRBJ1-2; 7 nucleotides match TRBD1. Germline loops: CDR1 MNHNS, CDR2 SASEGT. Unmatched junction bases numbered 8, after V lost 6 bases and J lost 7 bases. The length of the CDR3 is 13 residues. This chain's CDR3 is CASRGQTVSGYTF. CDR3 bases: TGTGCCAGCAGGGGACAGACCGTGAGTGGCTACACCTTC.

The chain couples TRBV28 to TRBJ2-7, with 7 bases fitting TRBD1. Per the germline V gene, CDR1 is MDHEN and CDR2 is SYDVKM. Unmatched junction bases numbered 7, after V lost 4 bases and J lost 1 base. The CDR3 runs to 15 residues. CDR3 sequence reads: CASSSSGTESYEQYF. DNA of the CDR3: TGTGCCAGCAGTTCGTCCGGGACAGAGTCCTACGAGCAGTACTTC.

The rearrangement uses TRBV15 and TRBJ1-4; 8 nucleotides match TRBD1. J gave up 7 bases and V 6 bases, and 7 bases lay outside the gene matches. CDR1 LNHNV and CDR2 YYDKDF come from the germline V gene (reference sequence). The CDR3 has 14 residues. The CDR3 loop is CATSLDRVGEKLFF. CDR3 DNA sequence: TGTGCCACCAGTTTGGACAGGGTGGGTGAAAAACTGTTTTTT.

V gene TRBV5-8 combines with J gene TRBJ2-5, with 14 bases fitting TRBD2. The trim removed 4 bases at V and 5 bases at J, leaving 7 bases unmatched. Germline V gene data show CDR1 as SGHTS and CDR2 as YDEGEE. This CDR3 has 16 amino acids. The CDR3 loop reads CASSQGLAGVRETQYF. The CDR3 region has the DNA TGTGCCAGCAGCCAGGGACTAGCGGGAGTTCGTGAGACCCAGTACTTC.

The V gene is TRBV19, the J gene TRBJ2-1; 7 nucleotides line up with TRBD1. The CDR3 is made up of 14 amino acids. Germline V gene data show CDR1 as LNHDA and CDR2 as SQIVND (reference sequence). V dropped 6 bases and J dropped 3; count of bases not matched to a gene: 5. The CDR3 DNA reads TGTGCCAGTAGCTCCCAGGGGGACTACAATGAGCAGTTCTTC. Translated, it gives CASSSQGDYNEQFF.

J is TRBJ2-7 and V is TRBV12-2; the table's D gene call, TRBD2, was not cross checked with the DNA. TRBV12-2 is described as a pseudogene. There are 15 residues in the CDR3. The CDR3 sequence: CASRLEAGDTYEQYF. The CDR3 region has the DNA TGTGCAAGTCGCTTAGAGGCGGGAGACACCTACGAGCAGTACTTC.

This clone was seen once. This chain links TRBV29-1 with TRBJ2-7, with 16 bases lining up with TRBD2. The ends lost 8 bases at V and 0 bases at J; junction bases unmatched: 13. CDR1 is SQVTM and CDR2 is ANQGSEA in the germline V gene. CDR3 size: 18 residues. CDR3: CSTQDTGTSGRASYEQYF. For the CDR3, the DNA is TGCAGCACCCAAGATACCGGGACTAGCGGGAGGGCCTCCTACGAGCAGTACTTC.

This chain links TRBV9 with TRBJ2-7, with D maybe TRBD2 (5 bases). The CDR3 is 15 residues long. Trimming left V 2 bases short and J 2 bases short, with 14 bases between. CDR1 is SGDLS, CDR2 YYNGEE, per germline. Written as DNA, the CDR3 is TGTGCCAGCAGCGTGGGAGTTACTACAACCTACGAGCAGTACTTC. Protein product: CASSVGVTTTYEQYF.

This chain links TRBV27 with TRBJ1-2; D might be TRBD1 (5 bases). V gave up 3 bases and J gave up 3 bases, with 8 bases separating them. The CDR3 is 13 residues long. CDR1 MNHEY and CDR2 SMNVEV come from the germline V gene (reference sequence). As DNA, the CDR3 is TGTGCCAGCAGTTTCACAGGTTACTATGGCTACACCTTC. Its protein product is CASSFTGYYGYTF.

The chain couples TRBV4-1 to TRBJ2-1, with D possibly matching TRBD2 (5 bases). Germline CDR1 reads MGHRA; CDR2 reads YSYEKL. The CDR3 has 17 amino acids. Trimming took 2 bases from V and 0 from J, leaving 14 bases between them. CDR3 amino acids: CASSQSAPSGSYNEQFF. The CDR3 DNA is TGCGCCAGCAGCCAATCCGCCCCCAGCGGCTCCTACAATGAGCAGTTCTTC.

This chain links TRBV29-1 with TRBJ2-3; 8 nucleotides align to TRBD2. Germline assignment: CDR1 SQVTM and CDR2 ANQGSEA. Losses at the gene ends were 7 bases for V and 1 base for J; bases not matched to a gene: 4. The CDR3 totals 13 residues. CDR3 region: CSGSSGGTDTQYF. The CDR3 coding sequence is TGCAGCGGAAGTAGCGGGGGCACAGATACGCAGTATTTT.

The chain employs TRBV10-3 and TRBJ2-7; 8 bases map to TRBD1. There are 14 residues in the CDR3. V shed 6 bases, J shed 5 bases, and the junction held 9 bases outside the gene matches. From germline, CDR1 is ENHRY and CDR2 SYGVKD. The CDR3 nucleotides are TGTGCCATCAGAACAGGACAGGGTTTACACGAGCAGTACTTC. Its protein is CAIRTGQGLHEQYF.

The V and J genes are TRBV9 and TRBJ2-7, with 8 bases matching TRBD1. The V and J ends lost 1 base and 6 bases, in that order; junction bases with no gene match: 6. The CDR3 extends over 14 amino acids. Germline V gene data show CDR1 as SGDLS and CDR2 as YYNGEE. CDR3 bases: TGTGCCAGCAGCGTACAGGGGGCGCCCGGCGAGCAGTACTTC. This translates into CASSVQGAPGEQYF.

The genes are TRBV7-2 and TRBJ2-6; D perhaps matches TRBD1 (6 bases). Trimming left V 3 bases short and J 0 bases short, with 15 bases between. The V gene's germline CDR1 is SGHTA and CDR2 FQGNSA. This CDR3 has 18 amino acids. The CDR3 region has the DNA TGTGCCAGCAGCTTCTCAGGGGCCGCTTACTCTGGGGCCAACGTCCTGACTTTC. It is translated as CASSFSGAAYSGANVLTF.

This clone was detected a few times. The chain combines TRBV7-3 with TRBJ2-2; the match to TRBD2 covers 7 bases. This CDR3 region has 17 residues. Germline CDR1 reads SGHTA; CDR2 reads FQGTGA. The junction had 12 bases not matched to a gene; V was cut back by 4 bases and J by 4 bases. The CDR3 protein is CASSSSGTTQVTGELFF. Written as DNA, the CDR3 is TGTGCCAGCAGCTCCTCCGGGACTACCCAGGTCACCGGGGAGCTGTTTTTT.

This chain joins TRBV7-3 and TRBJ2-2, with D possibly TRBD2 on 5 matching bases. Trimming removed 2 bases at V and 7 bases at J, with 14 bases between. CDR1 is SGHTA and CDR2 is FQGTGA in the germline V gene. CDR3 size: 15 residues. CDR3 sequence: CASSLELLGVGELFF. Written as DNA, the CDR3 is TGTGCCAGCAGCTTAGAACTACTCGGGGTCGGGGAGCTGTTTTTT.

The chain joins TRBV28 to TRBJ1-3; TRBD1 might be the D (6 bases). V was trimmed by 6 bases and J by 3 bases, leaving 12 bases between them. Germline V gives CDR1 MDHEN, CDR2 SYDVKM. The CDR3 is 14 amino acids. CDR3 DNA sequence: TGTGCCAGCAGAATAACAGGGAGTGGAAACACCATATATTTT. Translated, it gives CASRITGSGNTIYF.

The gene calls are TRBV6-5 and TRBJ1-3; D uncertain. This CDR3 has 15 residues. The V end was cut by 0 bases, the J end by 4 bases, with 10 bases between. The germline CDR1 and CDR2 sequences are MNHEY and SVGAGI. CDR3 region: CASSYSATAGNTIYF. The CDR3 DNA reads as TGTGCCAGCAGTTACTCCGCTACAGCAGGAAACACCATATATTTT.

The genes are TRBV28 and TRBJ1-2; D gene ambiguous. CDR3 length: 12 residues. The V gene lost 6 bases and the J gene lost 11 bases, with 16 bases spanning the gap. Per the germline V gene, CDR1 is MDHEN and CDR2 is SYDVKM. The CDR3 region has the DNA TGTGCCAGCAGAAAATACGGGGTGTGGTACACCTTC. It yields the protein CASRKYGVWYTF.

The chain employs TRBV4-3 and TRBJ2-1, with 8 positions matching TRBD1. J was trimmed by 4 bases and V by 3 bases; bases with no gene match: 8. There are 16 residues in the CDR3. From germline, CDR1 is LGHNA and CDR2 YSLEER. CDR3: CASSQTGTGLYNEQFF. Here the CDR3 DNA reads TGCGCCAGCAGCCAGACCGGGACAGGATTATACAATGAGCAGTTCTTC.

This clone was seen a handful of times. The chain is built from TRBV11-2 and TRBJ2-2, with 7 positions matching TRBD2. V lost 4 bases and J lost 7; bases outside the gene matches: 15. The CDR3 has 17 residues. CDR1 SGHAT and CDR2 FQNNGV come from the germline V gene. CDR3 sequence reads: CASSWPPRREFDGELFF. Written as DNA, the CDR3 is TGTGCCAGCAGCTGGCCCCCTCGGCGGGAGTTCGACGGGGAGCTGTTTTTT.

This clone turned up a few times. The chain couples TRBV20-1 to TRBJ2-2, with D possibly being TRBD1 (6 bases). The length of the CDR3 is 11 residues. In germline, CDR1 is DFQATT, CDR2 SNEGSKA (reference sequence). Trimming removed 4 bases from V and 7 bases from J, with 7 bases in between. The CDR3 region is CSATQGGELFF. The CDR3 nucleotides read TGCAGTGCTACACAGGGCGGGGAGCTGTTTTTT.